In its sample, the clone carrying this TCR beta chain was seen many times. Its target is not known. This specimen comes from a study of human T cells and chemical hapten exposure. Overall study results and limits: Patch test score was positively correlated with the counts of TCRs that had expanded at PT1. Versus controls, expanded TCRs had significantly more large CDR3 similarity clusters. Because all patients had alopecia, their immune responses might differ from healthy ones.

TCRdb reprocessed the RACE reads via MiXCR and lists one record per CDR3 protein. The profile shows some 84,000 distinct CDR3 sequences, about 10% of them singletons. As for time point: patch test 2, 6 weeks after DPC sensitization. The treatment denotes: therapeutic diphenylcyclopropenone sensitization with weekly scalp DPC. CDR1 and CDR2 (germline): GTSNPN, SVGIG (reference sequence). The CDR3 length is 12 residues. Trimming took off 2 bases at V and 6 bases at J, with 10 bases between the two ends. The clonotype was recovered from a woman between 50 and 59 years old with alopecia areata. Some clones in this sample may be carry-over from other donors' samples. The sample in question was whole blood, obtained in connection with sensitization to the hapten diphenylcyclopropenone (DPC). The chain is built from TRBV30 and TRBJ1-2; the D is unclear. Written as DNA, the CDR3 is TGTGCCTGGAGTATCGGGGTCCATGGCTACACCTTC. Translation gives CAWSIGVHGYTF.